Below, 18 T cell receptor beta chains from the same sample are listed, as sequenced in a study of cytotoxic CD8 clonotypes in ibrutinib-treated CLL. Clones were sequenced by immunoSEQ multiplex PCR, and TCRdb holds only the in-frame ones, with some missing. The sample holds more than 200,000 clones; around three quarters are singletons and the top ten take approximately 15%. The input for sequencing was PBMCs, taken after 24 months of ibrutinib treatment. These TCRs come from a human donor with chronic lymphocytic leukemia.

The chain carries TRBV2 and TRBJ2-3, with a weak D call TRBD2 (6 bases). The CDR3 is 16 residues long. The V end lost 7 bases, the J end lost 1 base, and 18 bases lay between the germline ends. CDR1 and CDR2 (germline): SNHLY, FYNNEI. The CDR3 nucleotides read TGTGCCAGCACAGGGACTCAAGGCCACGGCACAGATACGCAGTATTTT. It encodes CASTGTQGHGTDTQYF.

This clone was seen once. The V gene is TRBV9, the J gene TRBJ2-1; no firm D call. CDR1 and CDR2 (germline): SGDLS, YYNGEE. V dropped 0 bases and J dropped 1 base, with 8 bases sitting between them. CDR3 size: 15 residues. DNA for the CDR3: TGTGCCAGCAGCGTAGCCCCGTTGTCCTACAATGAGCAGTTCTTC. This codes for CASSVAPLSYNEQFF.

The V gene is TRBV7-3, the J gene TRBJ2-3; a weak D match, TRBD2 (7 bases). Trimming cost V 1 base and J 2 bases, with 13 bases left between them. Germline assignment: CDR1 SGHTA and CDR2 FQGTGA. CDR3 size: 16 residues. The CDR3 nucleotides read TGTGCCAGCAGCTTAAGGGGGGGCGGAATCACAGATACGCAGTATTTT. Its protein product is CASSLRGGGITDTQYF.

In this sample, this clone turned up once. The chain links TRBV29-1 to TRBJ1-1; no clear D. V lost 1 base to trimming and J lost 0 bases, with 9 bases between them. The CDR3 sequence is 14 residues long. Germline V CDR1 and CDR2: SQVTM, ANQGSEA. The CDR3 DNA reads TGCAGCGTTGAAGTTTCTCGCATGAACACTGAAGCTTTCTTT. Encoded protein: CSVEVSRMNTEAFF.

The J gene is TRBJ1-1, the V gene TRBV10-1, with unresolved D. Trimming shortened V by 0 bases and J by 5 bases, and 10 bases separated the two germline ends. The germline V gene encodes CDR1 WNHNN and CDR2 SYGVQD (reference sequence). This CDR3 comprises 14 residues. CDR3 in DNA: TGCGCCAGCAGTGAGTCGAGTGCAGGAACTGAAGCTTTCTTT. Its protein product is CASSESSAGTEAFF.

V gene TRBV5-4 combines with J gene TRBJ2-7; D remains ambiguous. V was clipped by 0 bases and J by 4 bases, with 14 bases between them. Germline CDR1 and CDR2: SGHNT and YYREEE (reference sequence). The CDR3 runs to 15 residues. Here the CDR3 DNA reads TGTGCCAGCAGCTTGGGGGCGGCGGTGGTTTACGAGCAGTACTTC. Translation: CASSLGAAVVYEQYF.

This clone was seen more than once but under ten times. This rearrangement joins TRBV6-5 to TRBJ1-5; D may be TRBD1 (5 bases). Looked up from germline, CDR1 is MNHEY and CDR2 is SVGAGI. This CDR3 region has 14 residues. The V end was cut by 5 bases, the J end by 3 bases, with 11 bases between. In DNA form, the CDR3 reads TGTGCCAGCAGTAATTTCGGGACCAATCAGCCCCAGCATTTT. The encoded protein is CASSNFGTNQPQHF.

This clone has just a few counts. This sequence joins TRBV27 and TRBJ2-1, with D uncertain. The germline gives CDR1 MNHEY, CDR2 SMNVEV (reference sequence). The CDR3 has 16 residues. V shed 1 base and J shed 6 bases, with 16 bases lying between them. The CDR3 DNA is TGTGCCAGCAGTTTATTGGCGGAACAGCTACTCAATGAGCAGTTCTTC. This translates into CASSLLAEQLLNEQFF.

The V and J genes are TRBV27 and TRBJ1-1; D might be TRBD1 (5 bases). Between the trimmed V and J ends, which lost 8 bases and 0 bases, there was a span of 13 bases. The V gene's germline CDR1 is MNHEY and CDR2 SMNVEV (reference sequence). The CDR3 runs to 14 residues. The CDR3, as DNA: TGTGCCAGCCGGGGGGGGGTTATGAACACTGAAGCTTTCTTT. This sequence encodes CASRGGVMNTEAFF.

CDR3 residues: CAVGFPGGNTGELFF. DNA for the CDR3: TGTGCCGTGGGGTTCCCGGGAGGGAACACCGGGGAGCTGTTTTTT. The chain employs TRBV28 and TRBJ2-2, with 7 bases that match TRBD2. The germline V gene has CDR1 MDHEN and CDR2 SYDVKM. The CDR3 spans 15 residues. V was pared by 11 bases and J by 1 base, with 10 bases of the junction left unmatched. The complete variable domain, with remaining parts taken from reference TRBV28 and TRBJ2-2, reads DVKVTQSSRYLVKRTGEKVFLECVQDMDHENMFWYRQDPGLGLRLIYFSYDVKMKEKGDIPEGYSVSREKKERFSLILESASTNQTSMYLCAVGFPGGNTGELFFGEGSRLTVL.

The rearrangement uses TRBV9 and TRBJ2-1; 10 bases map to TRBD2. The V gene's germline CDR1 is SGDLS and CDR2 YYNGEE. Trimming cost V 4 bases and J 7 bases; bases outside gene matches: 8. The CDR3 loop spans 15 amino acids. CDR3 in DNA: TGTGCCAGCAGCAGGACTAGCGGAGGAGGGAATGAGCAGTTCTTC. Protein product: CASSRTSGGGNEQFF.

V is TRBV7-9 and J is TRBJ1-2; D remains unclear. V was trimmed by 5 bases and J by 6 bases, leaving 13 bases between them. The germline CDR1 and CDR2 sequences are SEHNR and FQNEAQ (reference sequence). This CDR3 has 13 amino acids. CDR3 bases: TGTGCCAGCAGCCCCGGGTGGTTGAATGGCTACACCTTC. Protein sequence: CASSPGWLNGYTF.

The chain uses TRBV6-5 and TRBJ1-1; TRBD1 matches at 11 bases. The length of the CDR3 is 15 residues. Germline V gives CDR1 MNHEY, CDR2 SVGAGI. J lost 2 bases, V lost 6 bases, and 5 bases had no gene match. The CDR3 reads CASSPGQGGNTEAFF. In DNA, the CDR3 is TGTGCCAGCAGCCCGGGACAGGGGGGCAACACTGAAGCTTTCTTT.

In DNA, the CDR3 is TGTGCCAGCAGCTTAGATAGGGTTGGTTGGTACTTC. As protein: CASSLDRVGWYF. J is TRBJ2-7 and V is TRBV11-2; D unclear. The CDR3 covers 12 residues. Germline V gives CDR1 SGHAT, CDR2 FQNNGV. Trimming took off 0 bases at V and 12 bases at J, with 12 bases between the two ends.

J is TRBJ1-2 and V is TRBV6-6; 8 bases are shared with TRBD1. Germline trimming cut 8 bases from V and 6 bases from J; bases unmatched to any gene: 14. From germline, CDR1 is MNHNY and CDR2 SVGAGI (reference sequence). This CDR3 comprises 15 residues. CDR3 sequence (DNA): TGTGCCAGCTCCTCTCCAGGGGGCGCAGGAAATGGCTACACCTTC. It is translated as CASSSPGGAGNGYTF.

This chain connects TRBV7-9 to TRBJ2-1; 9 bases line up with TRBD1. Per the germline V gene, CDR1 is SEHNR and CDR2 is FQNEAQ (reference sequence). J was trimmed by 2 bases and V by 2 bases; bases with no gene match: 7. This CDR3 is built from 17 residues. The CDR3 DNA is TGTGCCAGCAGCTTACCTGAAGGGACAGGGACCTACAATGAGCAGTTCTTC. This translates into CASSLPEGTGTYNEQFF.

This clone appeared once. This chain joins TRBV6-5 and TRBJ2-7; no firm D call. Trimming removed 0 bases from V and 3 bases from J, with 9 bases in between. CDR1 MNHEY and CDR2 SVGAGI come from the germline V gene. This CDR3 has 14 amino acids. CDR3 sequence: CASSYSRSGYEQYF. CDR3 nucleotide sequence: TGTGCCAGCAGTTACTCTCGGAGTGGCTACGAGCAGTACTTC.

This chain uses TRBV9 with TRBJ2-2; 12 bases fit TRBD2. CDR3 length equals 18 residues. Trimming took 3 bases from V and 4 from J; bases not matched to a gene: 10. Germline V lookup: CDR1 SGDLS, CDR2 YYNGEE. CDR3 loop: CASSARLAGVHSTGELFF. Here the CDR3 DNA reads TGTGCCAGCAGCGCCCGACTAGCGGGAGTTCATAGCACCGGGGAGCTGTTTTTT.